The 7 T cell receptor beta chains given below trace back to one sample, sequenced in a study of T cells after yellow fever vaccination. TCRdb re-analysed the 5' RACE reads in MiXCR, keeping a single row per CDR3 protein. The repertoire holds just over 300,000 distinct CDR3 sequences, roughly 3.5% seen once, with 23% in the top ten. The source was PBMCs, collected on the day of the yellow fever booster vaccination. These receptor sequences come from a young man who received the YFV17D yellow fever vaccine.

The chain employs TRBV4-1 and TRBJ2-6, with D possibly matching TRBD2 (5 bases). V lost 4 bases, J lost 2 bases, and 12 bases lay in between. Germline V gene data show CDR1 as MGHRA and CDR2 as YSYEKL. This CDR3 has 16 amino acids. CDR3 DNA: TGCGCCAGCAGCCGACTAAAGGTCGCTGGGGCCAACGTCCTGACTTTC. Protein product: CASSRLKVAGANVLTF.

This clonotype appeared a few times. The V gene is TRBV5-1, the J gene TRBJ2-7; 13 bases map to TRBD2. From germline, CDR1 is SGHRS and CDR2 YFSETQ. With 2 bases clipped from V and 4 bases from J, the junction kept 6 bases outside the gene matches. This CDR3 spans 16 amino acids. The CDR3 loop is CASSFPGLAGDYEQYV. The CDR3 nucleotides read TGCGCCAGCAGCTTTCCTGGACTAGCGGGGGATTACGAGCAGTACGTC.

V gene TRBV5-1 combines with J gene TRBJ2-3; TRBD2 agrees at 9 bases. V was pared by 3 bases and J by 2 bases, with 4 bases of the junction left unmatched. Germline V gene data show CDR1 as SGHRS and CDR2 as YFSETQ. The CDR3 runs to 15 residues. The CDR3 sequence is CASSSGTSTTDTQYF. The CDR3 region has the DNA TGCGCCAGCAGCTCCGGGACTAGCACCACAGATACGCAGTATTTT.

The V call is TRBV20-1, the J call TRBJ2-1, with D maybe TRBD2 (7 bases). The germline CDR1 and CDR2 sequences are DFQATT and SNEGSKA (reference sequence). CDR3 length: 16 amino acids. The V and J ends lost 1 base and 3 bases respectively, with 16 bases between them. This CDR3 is CSARVGEGGGYNEQFF. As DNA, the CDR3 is TGCAGTGCTAGAGTTGGAGAAGGGGGGGGCTACAATGAGCAGTTCTTC.

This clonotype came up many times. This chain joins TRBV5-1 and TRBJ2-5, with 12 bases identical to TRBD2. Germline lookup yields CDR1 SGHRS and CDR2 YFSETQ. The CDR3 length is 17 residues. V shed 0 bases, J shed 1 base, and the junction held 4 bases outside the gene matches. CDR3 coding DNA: TGCGCCAGCAGCTTGGGACTAGCGGGGGATCTCCAAGAGACCCAGTACTTC. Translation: CASSLGLAGDLQETQYF. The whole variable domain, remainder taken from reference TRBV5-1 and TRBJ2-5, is KAGVTQTPRYLIKTRGQQVTLSCSPISGHRSVSWYQQTPGQGLQFLFEYFSETQRNKGNFPGRFSGRQFSNSRSEMNVSTLELGDSALYLCASSLGLAGDLQETQYFGPGTRLLVL.

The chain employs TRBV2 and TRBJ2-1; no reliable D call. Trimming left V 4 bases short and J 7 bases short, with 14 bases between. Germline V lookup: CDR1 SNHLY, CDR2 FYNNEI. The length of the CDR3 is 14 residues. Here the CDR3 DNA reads TGTGCCAGCAGTGGGGTGGAGAACAGAAATGAGCAGTTCTTC. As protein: CASSGVENRNEQFF.

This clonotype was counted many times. The CDR3 DNA reads TGCGCCAGCAGCCAAGCTAGCGGGGAATCCTACAATGAGCAGTTCTTC. As protein: CASSQASGESYNEQFF. The chain uses TRBV4-1 and TRBJ2-1; TRBD2 aligns across 9 bases. CDR1 and CDR2 from the germline V gene are MGHRA and YSYEKL. V gave up 1 base and J gave up 1 base; unmatched junction bases: 2. The CDR3 is 16 amino acids.